This TCR beta chain was sequenced in a study of glioma-infiltrating T cells. Study details: Glioblastomas were WHO grade IV, sampled at first diagnosis; low-grade were grade II. Study outcomes and limitations: Patients with low tissue-blood divergence carried a signature set of shared blood CDR3 motifs. Tissue-blood divergence was below expectation in non-neoplastic patients, above in gliomas. Only very few CDR3 sequences appeared in both tissue and blood.

TCR alpha and beta CDR3 regions were amplified from RNA using iRepertoire nested multiplex PCR. TCRdb fed the multiplex PCR reads into MiXCR, producing one record per CDR3 protein. The sample lists roughly 350,000 distinct CDR3 sequences, 35% to 45% occurring once. This clonotype showed up many times. Its antigen is currently unknown. The V end lost 8 bases, the J end lost 8 bases, and 15 bases lay between the germline ends. This CDR3 is 12 amino acids long. Germline CDR1 and CDR2: MNHEY and SVGEGT. The sequenced material came from glioma tissue, nonneoplastic brain tissue, or PBMCs (not recorded which). J is TRBJ1-2 and V is TRBV6-2 or TRBV6-3; D may be TRBD1 (5 bases). The TCR comes from a human donor with low-grade glioma or glioblastoma, undergoing nonglioma brain surgery, or in good health (not recorded which). The CDR3 sequence is CASGRDGSGYTF. The CDR3 nucleotides read TGTGCCAGCGGCCGGGACGGCTCCGGCTACACCTTC.